This TCR beta chain is drawn from a study of Tregs in tolerant kidney transplant recipients. In regard to this clone: Its cognate antigen is unknown.

The CDR3 length is 13 residues. Trimming removed 3 bases at V and 4 bases at J, with 12 bases between. Germline lookup yields CDR1 GTSNPN and CDR2 SVGIG (reference sequence). The method was immunoSEQ multiplex PCR; TCRdb's version includes in-frame clones alone and lacks a portion of them. The table includes 15,000 to 19,000 clones, about 53% detected once. FACS sorting followed a roughly six-day coculture of CFSE-labeled recipient PBMCs with irradiated graft donor PBMCs. Overall study findings and caveats: This study did not directly address biological reproducibility.

This clonotype was obtained from a human patient who received a combined kidney and bone marrow transplant. The sample here was CD4+ T cells from blood cultured with allogeneic cells, taken before the transplant. The genes are TRBV30 and TRBJ1-1; D unclear. CDR3 coding DNA: TGTGCCTGGAGGGCCGCGGGGTCCACTGAAGCTTTCTTT. This codes for CAWRAAGSTEAFF.